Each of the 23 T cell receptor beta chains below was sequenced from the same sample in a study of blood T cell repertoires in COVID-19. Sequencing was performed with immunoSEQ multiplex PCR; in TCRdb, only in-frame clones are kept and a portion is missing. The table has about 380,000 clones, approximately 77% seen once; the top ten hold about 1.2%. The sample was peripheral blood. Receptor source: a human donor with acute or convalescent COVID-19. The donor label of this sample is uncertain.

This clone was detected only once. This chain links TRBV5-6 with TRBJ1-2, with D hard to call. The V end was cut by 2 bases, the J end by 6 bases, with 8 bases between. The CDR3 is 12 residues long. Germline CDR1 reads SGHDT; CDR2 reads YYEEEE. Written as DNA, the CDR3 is TGTGCCAGCAGCTTACAACAGAATGGCTACACCTTC. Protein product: CASSLQQNGYTF. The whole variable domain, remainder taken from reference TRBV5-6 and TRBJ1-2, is DAGVTQSPTHLIKTRGQQVTLRCSPKSGHDTVSWYQQALGQGPQFIFQYYEEEERQRGNFPDRFSGHQFPNYSSELNVNALLLGDSALYLCASSLQQNGYTFGSGTRLTVV.

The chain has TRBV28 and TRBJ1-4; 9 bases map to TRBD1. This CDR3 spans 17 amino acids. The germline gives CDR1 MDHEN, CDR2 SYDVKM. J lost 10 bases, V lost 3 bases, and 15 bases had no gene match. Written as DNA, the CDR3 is TGTGCCAGCAGTTTGGCCGGGACAGGGTTGCTCACATTAAAACTGTTTTTT. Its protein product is CASSLAGTGLLTLKLFF.

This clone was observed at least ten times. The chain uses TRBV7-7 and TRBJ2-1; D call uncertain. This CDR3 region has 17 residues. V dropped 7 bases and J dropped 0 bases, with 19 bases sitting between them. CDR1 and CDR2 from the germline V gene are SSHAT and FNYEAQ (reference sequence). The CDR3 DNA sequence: TGTGCCAGCACCTTCTGGAGTGGTCTGAGCTCCTACAATGAGCAGTTCTTC. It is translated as CASTFWSGLSSYNEQFF.

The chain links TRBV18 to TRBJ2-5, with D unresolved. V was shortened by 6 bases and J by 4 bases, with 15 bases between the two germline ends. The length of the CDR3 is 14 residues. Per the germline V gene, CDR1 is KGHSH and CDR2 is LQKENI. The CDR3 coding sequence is TGTGCCAGCTCCCCCCGCACTTTTGGAGAGACCCAGTACTTC. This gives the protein CASSPRTFGETQYF.

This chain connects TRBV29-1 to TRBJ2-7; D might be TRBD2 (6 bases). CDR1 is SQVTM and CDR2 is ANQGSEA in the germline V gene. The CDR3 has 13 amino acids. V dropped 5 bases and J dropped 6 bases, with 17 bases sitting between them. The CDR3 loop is CSVRITSTGEQYF. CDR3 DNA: TGCAGCGTTCGAATCACTAGCACGGGCGAGCAGTACTTC.

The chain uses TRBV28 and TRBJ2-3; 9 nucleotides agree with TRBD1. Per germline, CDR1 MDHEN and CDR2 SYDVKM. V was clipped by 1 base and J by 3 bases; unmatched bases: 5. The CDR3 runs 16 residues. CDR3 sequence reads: CASSLSTGGWTDTQYF. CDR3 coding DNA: TGTGCCAGCAGTTTATCTACAGGGGGCTGGACAGATACGCAGTATTTT.

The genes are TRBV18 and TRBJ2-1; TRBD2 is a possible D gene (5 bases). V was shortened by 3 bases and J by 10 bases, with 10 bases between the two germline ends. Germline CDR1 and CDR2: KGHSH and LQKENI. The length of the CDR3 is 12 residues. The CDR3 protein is CASSPPAAEQFF. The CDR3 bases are TGTGCCAGCTCACCCCCAGCGGCGGAGCAGTTCTTC.

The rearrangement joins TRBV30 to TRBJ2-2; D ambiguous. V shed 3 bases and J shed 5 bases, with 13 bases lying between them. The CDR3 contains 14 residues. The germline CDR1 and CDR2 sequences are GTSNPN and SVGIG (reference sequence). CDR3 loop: CAWRAQTFTGELFF. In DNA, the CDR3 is TGTGCCTGGAGAGCTCAGACATTTACCGGGGAGCTGTTTTTT.

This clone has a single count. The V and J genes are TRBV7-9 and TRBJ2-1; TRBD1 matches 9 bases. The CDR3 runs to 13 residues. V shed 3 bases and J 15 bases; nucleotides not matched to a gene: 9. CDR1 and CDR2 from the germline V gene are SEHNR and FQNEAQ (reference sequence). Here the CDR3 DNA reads TGTGCCAGCAGCTTGGGACAGGGACGGTCGTCGTTCTTC. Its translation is CASSLGQGRSSFF.

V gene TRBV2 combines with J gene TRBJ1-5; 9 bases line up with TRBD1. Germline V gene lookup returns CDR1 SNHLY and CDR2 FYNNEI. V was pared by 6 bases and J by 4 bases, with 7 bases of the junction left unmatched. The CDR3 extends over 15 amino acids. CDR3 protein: CASRRGTGTNQPQHF. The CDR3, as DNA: TGTGCCAGCAGGCGTGGGACAGGGACTAATCAGCCCCAGCATTTT.

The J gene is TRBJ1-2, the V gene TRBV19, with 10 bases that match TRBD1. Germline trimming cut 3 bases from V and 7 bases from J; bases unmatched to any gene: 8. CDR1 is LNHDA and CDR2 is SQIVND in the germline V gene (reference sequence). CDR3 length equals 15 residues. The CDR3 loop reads CASSMAVTGGAGYTF. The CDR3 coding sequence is TGTGCCAGTAGTATGGCCGTGACAGGGGGCGCTGGCTACACCTTC.

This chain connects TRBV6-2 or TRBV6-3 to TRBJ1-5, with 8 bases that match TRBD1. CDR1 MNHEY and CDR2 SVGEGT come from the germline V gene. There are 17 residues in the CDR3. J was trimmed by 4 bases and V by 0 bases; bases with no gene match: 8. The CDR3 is CASSYSNDRGWNQPQHF. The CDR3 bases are TGTGCCAGCAGTTACTCGAATGACAGGGGTTGGAATCAGCCCCAGCATTTT.

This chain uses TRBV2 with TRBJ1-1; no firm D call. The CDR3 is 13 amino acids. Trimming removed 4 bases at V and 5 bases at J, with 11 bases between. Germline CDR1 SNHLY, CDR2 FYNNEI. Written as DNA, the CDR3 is TGTGCCAGCAGTGGGGGAGAAAGGACTGAAGCTTTCTTT. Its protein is CASSGGERTEAFF.

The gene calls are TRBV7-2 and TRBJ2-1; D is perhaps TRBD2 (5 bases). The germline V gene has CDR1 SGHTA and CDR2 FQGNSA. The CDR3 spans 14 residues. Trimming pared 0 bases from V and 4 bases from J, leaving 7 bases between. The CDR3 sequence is CASSLAGEYNEQFF. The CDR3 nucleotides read TGTGCCAGCAGCTTAGCGGGAGAATACAATGAGCAGTTCTTC.

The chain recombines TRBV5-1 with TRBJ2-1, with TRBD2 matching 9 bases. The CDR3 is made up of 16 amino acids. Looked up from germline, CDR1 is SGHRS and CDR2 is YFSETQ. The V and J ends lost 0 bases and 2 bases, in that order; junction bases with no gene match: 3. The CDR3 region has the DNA TGCGCCAGCAGCTTGGATAGCGGGGGAACCTACAATGAGCAGTTCTTC. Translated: CASSLDSGGTYNEQFF.

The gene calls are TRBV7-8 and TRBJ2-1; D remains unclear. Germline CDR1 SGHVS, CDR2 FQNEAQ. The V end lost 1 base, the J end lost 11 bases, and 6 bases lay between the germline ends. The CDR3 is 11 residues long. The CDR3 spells CASSLDIKQFF. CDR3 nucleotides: TGTGCCAGCAGCTTAGACATAAAGCAGTTCTTC.

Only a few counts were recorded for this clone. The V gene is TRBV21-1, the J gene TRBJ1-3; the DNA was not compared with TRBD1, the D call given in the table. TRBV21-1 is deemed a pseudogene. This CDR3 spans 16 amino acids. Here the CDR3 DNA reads TGTGCCAGCAGCAAAGGCCCGGGACAGGGAGCAAACACCATATATTTT. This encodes CASSKGPGQGANTIYF.

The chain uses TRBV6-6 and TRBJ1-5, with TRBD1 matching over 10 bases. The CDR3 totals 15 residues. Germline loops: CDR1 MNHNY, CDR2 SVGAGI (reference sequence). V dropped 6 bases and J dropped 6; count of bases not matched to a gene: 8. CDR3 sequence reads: CASSRGQGIGQPQHF. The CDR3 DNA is TGTGCCAGCAGCCGGGGACAGGGGATCGGTCAGCCCCAGCATTTT.

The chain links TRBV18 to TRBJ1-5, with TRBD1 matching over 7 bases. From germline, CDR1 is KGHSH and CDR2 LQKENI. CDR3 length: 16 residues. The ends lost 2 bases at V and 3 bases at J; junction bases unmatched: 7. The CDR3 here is CASSPTTGRVNQPQHF. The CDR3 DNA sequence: TGTGCCAGCTCACCAACGACAGGGCGAGTCAATCAGCCCCAGCATTTT.

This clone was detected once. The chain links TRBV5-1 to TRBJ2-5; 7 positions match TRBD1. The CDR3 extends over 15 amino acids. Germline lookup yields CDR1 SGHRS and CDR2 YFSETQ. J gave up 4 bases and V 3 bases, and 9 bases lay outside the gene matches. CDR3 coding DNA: TGCGCCAGCAGCTACAGGGGAGCCCTAAGAGAGACCCAGTACTTC. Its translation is CASSYRGALRETQYF. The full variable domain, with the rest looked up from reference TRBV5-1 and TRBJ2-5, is KAGVTQTPRYLIKTRGQQVTLSCSPISGHRSVSWYQQTPGQGLQFLFEYFSETQRNKGNFPGRFSGRQFSNSRSEMNVSTLELGDSALYLCASSYRGALRETQYFGPGTRLLVL.

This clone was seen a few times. In DNA, the CDR3 is TGTGCCAGCCGTAGACAGGGTTCAGCTAATGAAAAACTGTTTTTT. Protein sequence: CASRRQGSANEKLFF. The chain recombines TRBV2 with TRBJ1-4, with TRBD1 matching over 7 bases. Trimming cost V 8 bases and J 3 bases; bases outside gene matches: 9. This CDR3 contains 15 residues. Germline CDR1 and CDR2: SNHLY and FYNNEI.

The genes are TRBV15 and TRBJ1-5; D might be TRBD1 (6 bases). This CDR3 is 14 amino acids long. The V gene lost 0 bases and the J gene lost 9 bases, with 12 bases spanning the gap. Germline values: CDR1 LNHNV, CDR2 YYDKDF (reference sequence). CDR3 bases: TGTGCCACCAGCAGAGATAACAGGGAGCCGCCCCAGCATTTT. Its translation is CATSRDNREPPQHF.

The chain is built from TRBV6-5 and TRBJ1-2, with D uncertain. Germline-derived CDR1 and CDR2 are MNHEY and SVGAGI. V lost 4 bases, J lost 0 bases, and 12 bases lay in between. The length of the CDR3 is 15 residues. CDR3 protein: CASSSRTVANYGYTF. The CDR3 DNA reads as TGTGCCAGCAGTTCCCGTACTGTCGCTAACTATGGCTACACCTTC.